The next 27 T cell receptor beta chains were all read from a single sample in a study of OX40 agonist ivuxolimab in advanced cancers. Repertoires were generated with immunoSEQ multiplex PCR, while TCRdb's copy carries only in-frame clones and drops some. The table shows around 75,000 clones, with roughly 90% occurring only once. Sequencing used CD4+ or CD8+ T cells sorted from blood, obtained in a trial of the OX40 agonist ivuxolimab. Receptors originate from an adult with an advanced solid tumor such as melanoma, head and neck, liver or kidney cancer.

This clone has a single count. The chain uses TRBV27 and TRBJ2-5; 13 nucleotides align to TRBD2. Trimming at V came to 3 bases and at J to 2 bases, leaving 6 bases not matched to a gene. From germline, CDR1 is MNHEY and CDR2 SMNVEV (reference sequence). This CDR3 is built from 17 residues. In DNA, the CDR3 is TGTGCCAGCAGTTTTTTGGGACTAGCGGGGTATCAAGAGACCCAGTACTTC. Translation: CASSFLGLAGYQETQYF.

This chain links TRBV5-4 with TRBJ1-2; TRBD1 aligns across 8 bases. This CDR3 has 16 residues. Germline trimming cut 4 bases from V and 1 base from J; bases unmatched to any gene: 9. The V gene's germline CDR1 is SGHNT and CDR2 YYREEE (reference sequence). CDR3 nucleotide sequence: TGTGCCAGCAGCCCAGGGGGCCCAATATTTAACTATGGCTACACCTTC. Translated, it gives CASSPGGPIFNYGYTF.

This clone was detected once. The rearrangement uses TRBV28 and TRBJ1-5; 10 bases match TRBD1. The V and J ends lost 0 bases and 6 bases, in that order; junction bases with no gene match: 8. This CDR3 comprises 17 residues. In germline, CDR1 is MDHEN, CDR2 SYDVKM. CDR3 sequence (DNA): TGTGCCAGCAGTTTATGGTTCTCGCGGGACAGGGGTCAGCCCCAGCATTTT. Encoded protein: CASSLWFSRDRGQPQHF.

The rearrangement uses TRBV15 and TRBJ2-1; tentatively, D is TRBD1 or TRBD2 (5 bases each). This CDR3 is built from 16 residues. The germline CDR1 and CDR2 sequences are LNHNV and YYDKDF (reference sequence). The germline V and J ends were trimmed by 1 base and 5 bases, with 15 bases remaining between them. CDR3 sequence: CATSRAPGRGDNEQFF. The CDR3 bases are TGTGCCACCAGCAGAGCCCCGGGACGAGGGGACAATGAGCAGTTCTTC.

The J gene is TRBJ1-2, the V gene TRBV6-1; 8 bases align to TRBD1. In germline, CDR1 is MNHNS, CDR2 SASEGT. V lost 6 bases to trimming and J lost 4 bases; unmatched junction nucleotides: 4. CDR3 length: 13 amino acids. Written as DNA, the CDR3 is TGTGCCAGCAGACCCGGGACAGGCTATGGCTACACCTTC. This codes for CASRPGTGYGYTF.

In nucleotides, the CDR3 is TGCAGCGTGGAGGTCTCGGCGAGCAATGAGCAGTTCTTC. Its translation: CSVEVSASNEQFF. V gene TRBV29-1 combines with J gene TRBJ2-1; D may be TRBD2 (5 bases). Germline V gives CDR1 SQVTM, CDR2 ANQGSEA. V was cut by 6 bases and J by 6 bases, with 15 bases left in between. The CDR3 runs to 13 residues.

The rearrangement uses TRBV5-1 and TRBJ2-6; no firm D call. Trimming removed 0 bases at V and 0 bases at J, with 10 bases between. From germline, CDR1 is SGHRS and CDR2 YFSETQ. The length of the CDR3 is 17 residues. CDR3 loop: CASSLGRYDSGANVLTF. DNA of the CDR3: TGCGCCAGCAGCTTGGGAAGGTACGACTCTGGGGCCAACGTCCTGACTTTC.

The CDR3 is CASSLKVNTEAFF. In DNA, the CDR3 is TGTGCCAGCAGCTTGAAGGTAAACACTGAAGCTTTCTTT. V gene TRBV7-2 combines with J gene TRBJ1-1; D remains unclear. Looked up from germline, CDR1 is SGHTA and CDR2 is FQGNSA. This CDR3 spans 13 amino acids. V was cut by 3 bases and J by 2 bases, with 7 bases left in between. Based on the CDR3 plus reference TRBV7-2 and TRBJ1-1, the full variable domain is GAGVSQSPSNKVTEKGKDVELRCDPISGHTALYWYRQSLGQGLEFLIYFQGNSAPDKSGLPSDRFSAERTGGSVSTLTIQRTQQEDSAVYLCASSLKVNTEAFFGQGTRLTVV.

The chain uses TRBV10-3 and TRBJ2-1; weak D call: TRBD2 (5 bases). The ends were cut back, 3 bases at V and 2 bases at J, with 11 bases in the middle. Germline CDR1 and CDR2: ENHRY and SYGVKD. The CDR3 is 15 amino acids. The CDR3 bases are TGTGCCATCAGTGACTCGGGGAGCACCTACAATGAGCAGTTCTTC. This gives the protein CAISDSGSTYNEQFF.

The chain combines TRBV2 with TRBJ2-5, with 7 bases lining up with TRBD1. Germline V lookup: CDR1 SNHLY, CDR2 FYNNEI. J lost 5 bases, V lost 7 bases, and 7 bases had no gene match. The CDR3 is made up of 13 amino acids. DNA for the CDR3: TGTGCCAGCACCGACAGGGTGGGGGAGACCCAGTACTTC. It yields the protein CASTDRVGETQYF.

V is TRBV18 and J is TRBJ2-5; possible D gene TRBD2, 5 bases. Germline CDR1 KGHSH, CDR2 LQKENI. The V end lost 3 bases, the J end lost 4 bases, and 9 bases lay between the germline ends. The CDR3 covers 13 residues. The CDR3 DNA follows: TGTGCCAGCTCACCCCGGGGTCCAGAGACCCAGTACTTC. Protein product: CASSPRGPETQYF.

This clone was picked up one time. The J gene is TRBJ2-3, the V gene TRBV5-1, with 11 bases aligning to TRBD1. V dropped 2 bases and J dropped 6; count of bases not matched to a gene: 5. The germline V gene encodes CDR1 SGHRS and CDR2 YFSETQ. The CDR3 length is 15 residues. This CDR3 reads CASSFGQGASDTQYF. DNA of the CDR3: TGCGCCAGCAGCTTCGGACAGGGGGCGAGTGATACGCAGTATTTT.

This CDR3 is CASSRQTGQANEKLFF. The CDR3, as DNA: TGCGCCAGCAGCCGACAAACAGGGCAAGCTAATGAAAAACTGTTTTTT. The gene calls are TRBV5-1 and TRBJ1-4; possible D gene TRBD1, 6 bases. Germline values: CDR1 SGHRS, CDR2 YFSETQ. The V gene lost 4 bases and the J gene lost 3 bases, with 16 bases spanning the gap. The CDR3 is 16 amino acids. Based on the CDR3 plus reference TRBV5-1 and TRBJ1-4, the full variable domain is KAGVTQTPRYLIKTRGQQVTLSCSPISGHRSVSWYQQTPGQGLQFLFEYFSETQRNKGNFPGRFSGRQFSNSRSEMNVSTLELGDSALYLCASSRQTGQANEKLFFGSGTQLSVL.

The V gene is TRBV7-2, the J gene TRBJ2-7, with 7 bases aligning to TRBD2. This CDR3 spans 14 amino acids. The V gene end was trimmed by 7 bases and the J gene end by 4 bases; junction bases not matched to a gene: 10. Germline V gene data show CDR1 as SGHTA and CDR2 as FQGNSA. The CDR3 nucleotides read TGTGCCAGCATCCTCGGGGGAGGGAGATACGAGCAGTACTTC. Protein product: CASILGGGRYEQYF.

The CDR3 region has the DNA TGTGCCAGCTCACCTTACAGGGAGTCCTCTGGCTACACCTTC. Amino acid sequence: CASSPYRESSGYTF. This chain joins TRBV18 and TRBJ1-2; a weak D match, TRBD1 (6 bases). The CDR3 has 14 amino acids. Germline V lookup: CDR1 KGHSH, CDR2 LQKENI. V gave up 3 bases and J gave up 7 bases, with 15 bases separating them.

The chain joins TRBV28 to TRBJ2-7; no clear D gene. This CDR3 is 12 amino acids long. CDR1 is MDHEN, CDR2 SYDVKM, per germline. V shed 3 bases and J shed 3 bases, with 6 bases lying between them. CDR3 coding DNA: TGTGCCAGCAGTTTGTTGGTCTACGAGCAGTACTTC. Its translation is CASSLLVYEQYF. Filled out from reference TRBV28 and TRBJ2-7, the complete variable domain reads DVKVTQSSRYLVKRTGEKVFLECVQDMDHENMFWYRQDPGLGLRLIYFSYDVKMKEKGDIPEGYSVSREKKERFSLILESASTNQTSMYLCASSLLVYEQYFGPGTRLTVT.

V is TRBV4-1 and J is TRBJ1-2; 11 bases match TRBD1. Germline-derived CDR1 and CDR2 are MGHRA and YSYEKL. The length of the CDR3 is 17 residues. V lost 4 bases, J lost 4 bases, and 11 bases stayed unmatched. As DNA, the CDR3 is TGCGCCAGCAGCCTAGGCCGGGACAGGGGGATCCTCTATGGCTACACCTTC. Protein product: CASSLGRDRGILYGYTF.

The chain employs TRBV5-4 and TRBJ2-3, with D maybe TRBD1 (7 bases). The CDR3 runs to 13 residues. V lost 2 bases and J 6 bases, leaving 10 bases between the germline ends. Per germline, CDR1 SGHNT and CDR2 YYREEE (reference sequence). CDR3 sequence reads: CASSFRGEDTQYF. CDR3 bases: TGTGCCAGCAGCTTCAGGGGGGAGGATACGCAGTATTTT.

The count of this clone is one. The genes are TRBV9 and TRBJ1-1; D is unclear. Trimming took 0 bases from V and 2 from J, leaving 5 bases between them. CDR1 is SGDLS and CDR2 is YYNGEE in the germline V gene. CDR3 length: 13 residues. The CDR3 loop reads CASSVGPNTEAFF. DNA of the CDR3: TGTGCCAGCAGCGTAGGACCTAACACTGAAGCTTTCTTT.

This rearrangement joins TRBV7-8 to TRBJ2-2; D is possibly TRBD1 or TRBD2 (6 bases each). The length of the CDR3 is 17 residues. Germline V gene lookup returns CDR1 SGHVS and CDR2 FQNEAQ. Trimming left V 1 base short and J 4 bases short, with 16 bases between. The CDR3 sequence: CASSLGVGGAVTGELFF. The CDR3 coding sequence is TGTGCCAGCAGCTTAGGGGTGGGGGGCGCGGTCACCGGGGAGCTGTTTTTT.

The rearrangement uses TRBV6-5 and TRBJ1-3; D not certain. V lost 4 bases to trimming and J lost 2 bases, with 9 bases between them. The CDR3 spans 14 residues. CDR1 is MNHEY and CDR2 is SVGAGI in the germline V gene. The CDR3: CASSSDYAGNTIYF. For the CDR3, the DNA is TGTGCCAGCAGTTCCGACTACGCTGGAAACACCATATATTTT.

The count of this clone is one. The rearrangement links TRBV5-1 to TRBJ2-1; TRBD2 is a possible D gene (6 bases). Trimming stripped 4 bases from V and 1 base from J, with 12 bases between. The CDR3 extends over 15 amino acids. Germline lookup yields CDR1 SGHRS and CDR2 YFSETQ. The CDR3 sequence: CASSLRESSYNEQFF. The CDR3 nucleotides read TGCGCCAGCAGCCTACGGGAGTCTTCCTACAATGAGCAGTTCTTC.

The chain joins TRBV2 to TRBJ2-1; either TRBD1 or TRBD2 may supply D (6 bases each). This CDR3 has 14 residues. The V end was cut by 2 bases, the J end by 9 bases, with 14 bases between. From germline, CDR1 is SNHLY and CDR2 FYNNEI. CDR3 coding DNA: TGTGCCAGCAGTGAACGGGGGCGCGGTAGTGAGCAGTTCTTC. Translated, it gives CASSERGRGSEQFF.

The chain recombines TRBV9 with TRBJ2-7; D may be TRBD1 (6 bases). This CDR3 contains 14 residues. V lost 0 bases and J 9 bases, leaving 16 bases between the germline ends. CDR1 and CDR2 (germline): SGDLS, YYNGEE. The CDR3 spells CASSVEYRDTTQYF. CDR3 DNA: TGTGCCAGCAGCGTAGAGTATCGGGACACAACGCAGTACTTC.

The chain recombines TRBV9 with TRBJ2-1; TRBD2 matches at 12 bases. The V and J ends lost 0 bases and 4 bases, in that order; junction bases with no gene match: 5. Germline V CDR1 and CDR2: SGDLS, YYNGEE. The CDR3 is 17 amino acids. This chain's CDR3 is CASSVGRTSGTYNEQFF. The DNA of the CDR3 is TGTGCCAGCAGCGTAGGCCGGACTAGCGGGACGTACAATGAGCAGTTCTTC.

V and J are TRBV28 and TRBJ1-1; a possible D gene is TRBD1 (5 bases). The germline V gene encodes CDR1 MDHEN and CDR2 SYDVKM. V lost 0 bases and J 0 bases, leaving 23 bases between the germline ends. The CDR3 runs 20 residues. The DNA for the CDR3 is TGTGCCAGCAGTTTATGGGGACTTGGGGGTTCCCGACTCATGAACACTGAAGCTTTCTTT. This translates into CASSLWGLGGSRLMNTEAFF.

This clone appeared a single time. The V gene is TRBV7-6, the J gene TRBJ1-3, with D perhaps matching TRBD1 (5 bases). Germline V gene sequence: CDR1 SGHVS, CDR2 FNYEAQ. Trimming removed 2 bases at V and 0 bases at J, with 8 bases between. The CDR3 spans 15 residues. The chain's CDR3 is CASSLHGASGNTIYF. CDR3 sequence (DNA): TGTGCCAGCAGCTTACATGGGGCCTCTGGAAACACCATATATTTT.